This T cell receptor beta chain was obtained from a study of blood T cells in healthy people across ages. Points from the study as a whole: Among long-lived donors, naive CD4+ cells were more numerous and diversity higher than in aged donors. A roughly linear age-dependent decrease characterized TCR beta diversity per million T cells.

This clonotype is a singleton in its sample. Its antigen is as yet unknown. Germline V gene sequence: CDR1 DFQATT, CDR2 SNEGSKA (reference sequence). Between the trimmed V and J ends, which lost 6 bases and 0 bases, there was a span of 16 bases. The length of the CDR3 is 15 residues. Per-sample yields of isolated PBMCs were at least 6 million. A J-beta primer mix and a sample-barcoded 5' primer were used in a second PCR of roughly 6 to 11 cycles. Each CDR3 protein gets one entry after TCRdb re-called the 5' RACE reads with MiXCR. The sample includes about 1.5 million distinct CDR3 sequences, approximately 38% of them seen just once.

This sequence joins TRBV20-1 and TRBJ2-3, with D possibly TRBD2 on 6 matching bases. The receptor was derived from a woman between 18 and 30 years old in good health. What was sequenced was blood. The CDR3 here is CSAPGTGVSTDTQYF. In nucleotides, the CDR3 is TGCAGTGCCCCGGGCACGGGGGTCAGCACAGATACGCAGTATTTT.